This T cell receptor beta chain was documented in a study of T cells in Graves' hyperthyroidism and ophthalmopathy. TCR beta CDR3 region amplification was performed from RNA transcripts. RT-PCR in the first round (using the HTBI primer set) targeted the TCR CDR3. TCRdb recomputed calls from the multiplex PCR reads with MiXCR, one row per CDR3 protein. The profile covers approximately 400,000 distinct CDR3 sequences, with roughly 14% appearing a single time and 13% to 15% taken by the ten largest. Study observations and caveats: A 13 V-J model separated ophthalmopathy from stable hyperthyroidism. It was a median 6.5 months before onset that the model predicted ophthalmopathy. Blood shared most expanded thyroid clonotypes above 0.001.

This clonotype came up many times. Its target is unknown. The germline CDR1 and CDR2 sequences are SGHRS and YFSETQ. There are 15 residues in the CDR3. V gave up 3 bases and J gave up 4 bases, with 14 bases separating them. Every diagnosis used clinical symptoms, serum thyroxine and TRAb, thyroid ultrasound and orbital computed tomography. The clonotype comes from a woman aged 18 to 35 with Graves' hyperthyroidism. The J gene is TRBJ2-1, the V gene TRBV5-1, with D possibly TRBD1 on 6 matching bases. What was sequenced was blood. The CDR3, as DNA: TGCGCCAGCAGCTCTGTAGGACAGTATTACAATGAGCAGTTCTTC. Translated: CASSSVGQYYNEQFF. The whole variable domain, filled in from reference TRBV5-1 and TRBJ2-1, reads KAGVTQTPRYLIKTRGQQVTLSCSPISGHRSVSWYQQTPGQGLQFLFEYFSETQRNKGNFPGRFSGRQFSNSRSEMNVSTLELGDSALYLCASSSVGQYYNEQFFGPGTRLTVL.